Following are 5 T cell receptor beta chains from one sample sequenced in a study of T cell changes during pregnancy in multiple sclerosis (dated by TCRdb to between 2018 and 2021). The protocol used for the library was the immunoSEQ multiplex PCR assay. The table was pulled from immuneACCESS by TCRdb, which kept in-frame rearrangements only. Such tables lose some clones; where checked, under half of the loss comes from unresolved V genes, and the rest has no known cause. The sample includes around 25,000 clones, with around four fifths observed a single time. About 15% of the sample is taken by the ten largest. Sequences were derived from CD8+ T cells from peripheral blood mononuclear cells, sampled in the first trimester of pregnancy. These receptors were taken from a female donor in good health, enrolled as a control in a pregnancy study.

J is TRBJ1-1 and V is TRBV19; unclear D gene. The CDR3 totals 17 residues. V lost 11 bases and J lost 4, with 29 bases in between. CDR1 LNHDA and CDR2 SQIVND come from the germline V gene (reference sequence). Here the CDR3 reads CASNPLGSHQRVTEAFF. The CDR3 DNA reads as TGTGCCTCAAACCCCCTGGGGAGTCACCAGAGGGTCACTGAAGCTTTCTTT.

This chain uses TRBV5-1 with TRBJ2-1; TRBD2 agrees at 14 bases. This CDR3 has 17 amino acids. Germline CDR1 is SGHRS and CDR2 is YFSETQ. With 7 bases clipped from V and 5 bases from J, the junction kept 11 bases outside the gene matches. CDR3: CASQDLQGLAGDNEQFF. DNA for the CDR3: TGCGCCAGCCAGGACCTACAGGGACTAGCGGGAGACAATGAGCAGTTCTTC.

With respect to this clone: The sample has other DNA sequences that encode this CDR3 too. This chain uses TRBV7-6 with TRBJ2-1; tentative D call: TRBD2 (5 bases). The CDR3 loop spans 14 amino acids. Trimming pared 3 bases from V and 10 bases from J, leaving 16 bases between. CDR1 is SGHVS and CDR2 is FNYEAQ in the germline V gene. This CDR3 reads CASSLGETTGEQFF. The CDR3 DNA follows: TGTGCCAGCAGCTTGGGAGAGACAACGGGGGAGCAGTTCTTC.

The CDR3 DNA is TGTGCCAGCAGCTCCGGGACTAGCGGATTCCAAGAGACCCAGTACTTC. This gives the protein CASSSGTSGFQETQYF. The chain combines TRBV11-2 with TRBJ2-5, with 11 bases matching TRBD2. The junction had 5 bases not matched to a gene; V was cut back by 4 bases and J by 1 base. The V gene's germline CDR1 is SGHAT and CDR2 FQNNGV. The CDR3 loop spans 16 amino acids.

The rearrangement links TRBV7-2 to TRBJ2-7, with D perhaps matching TRBD2 (6 bases). The CDR3 loop spans 14 amino acids. Looked up from germline, CDR1 is SGHTA and CDR2 is FQGNSA. V lost 8 bases and J lost 0, with 14 bases in between. The CDR3 coding sequence is TGTGCCAGCTACTGGGGGGAATACTCCTACGAGCAGTACTTC. It translates to CASYWGEYSYEQYF.